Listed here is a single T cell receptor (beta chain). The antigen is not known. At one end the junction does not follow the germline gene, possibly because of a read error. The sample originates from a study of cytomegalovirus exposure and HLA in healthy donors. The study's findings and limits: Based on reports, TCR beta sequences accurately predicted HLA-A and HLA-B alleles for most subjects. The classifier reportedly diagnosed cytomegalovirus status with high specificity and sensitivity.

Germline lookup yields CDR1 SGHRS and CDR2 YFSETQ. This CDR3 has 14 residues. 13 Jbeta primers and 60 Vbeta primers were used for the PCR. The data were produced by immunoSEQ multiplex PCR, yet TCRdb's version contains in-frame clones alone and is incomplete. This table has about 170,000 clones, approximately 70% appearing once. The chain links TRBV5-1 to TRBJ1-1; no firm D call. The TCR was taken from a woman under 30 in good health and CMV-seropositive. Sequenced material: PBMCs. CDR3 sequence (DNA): TGCGCCAGCACCTTGGGAGAACGGGGAAGTGAAGCTTTCTTT. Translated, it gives CASTLGERGSEAFF.